These 3 T cell receptor beta chains originate from one sample sequenced in a study of cytomegalovirus exposure and HLA in healthy donors. The PCR employed 60 Vbeta primers together with 13 Jbeta primers. Sequenced by immunoSEQ multiplex PCR; TCRdb stores in-frame clones only, minus some. The sample has under 300,000 clones, around nine tenths seen once. Sequenced sample: PBMCs. The origin of the receptors is a girl aged 2 to 9 in good health and CMV-seronegative.

The J gene is TRBJ1-1, the V gene TRBV7-9, with no clear D. Germline V gives CDR1 SEHNR, CDR2 FQNEAQ (reference sequence). This CDR3 comprises 14 residues. Trimming pared 5 bases from V and 5 bases from J, leaving 15 bases between. Here the CDR3 reads CASSPPVGRTEAFF. In DNA, the CDR3 is TGTGCCAGCAGCCCTCCGGTAGGGAGGACTGAAGCTTTCTTT.

V is TRBV7-2 and J is TRBJ1-6, with D maybe TRBD1 (5 bases). The CDR3 spans 15 residues. Trimming pared 2 bases from V and 8 bases from J, leaving 13 bases between. Looked up from germline, CDR1 is SGHTA and CDR2 is FQGNSA. The CDR3 here is CASSLQGRADSPLHF. The CDR3, as DNA: TGTGCCAGCAGCTTACAGGGCAGGGCGGATTCACCCCTCCACTTT.

The rearrangement joins TRBV10-1 to TRBJ1-4; no clear D. From germline, CDR1 is WNHNN and CDR2 SYGVQD (reference sequence). Trimming pared 5 bases from V and 0 bases from J, leaving 13 bases between. The CDR3 extends over 16 amino acids. CDR3 in amino acids: CASSPPRGATNEKLFF. The CDR3 nucleotides are TGCGCCAGCAGTCCCCCCCGGGGAGCAACTAATGAAAAACTGTTTTTT.